The subject of this entry is one TCR beta chain. Antigen: not known. These data belong to a study of cytomegalovirus exposure and HLA in healthy donors. The study's findings and limits: Specific recognition of CMV antigens was confirmed in vitro for a few chains (all CMV-associated).

These donors were members of the approximately 120-subject validation cohort, a group separate from the approximately 700-subject first cohort. The table came from immunoSEQ multiplex PCR; TCRdb's copy has only in-frame clones and leaves some out. There are fewer than 200,000 clones in the sample; roughly nine tenths occur only once, and around 4.4% lies in the top ten. Specimen: PBMCs. This receptor was identified in a man aged 18 to 30 in good health and CMV-seropositive.

In DNA form, the CDR3 reads TGTGCCAGCAGTTTCAAGTTTGGACTTATGGGACAGGAGACCTACGAGCAGTACTTC. Its translation is CASSFKFGLMGQETYEQYF. The rearrangement links TRBV28 to TRBJ2-7; 8 bases agree with TRBD1. CDR3 length: 19 amino acids. With 3 bases clipped from V and 2 bases from J, the junction kept 18 bases outside the gene matches. CDR1 and CDR2 (germline): MDHEN, SYDVKM.